One and the same sample provided the 27 T cell receptor beta chains below, sequenced in a study of T cell changes during pregnancy in multiple sclerosis. The protocol was immunoSEQ multiplex PCR, while the TCRdb copy is restricted to in-frame clones and leaves out a portion. This sample carries roughly 70,000 clones, approximately 92% of them seen once, and the ten largest clones take less than 2.5%. The sequencing here drew on peripheral blood, taken before pregnancy. The receptors originated from a female donor with multiple sclerosis, enrolled in a pregnancy study.

The gene calls are TRBV13 and TRBJ1-1; D call uncertain. The germline CDR1 and CDR2 sequences are PRHDT and FYEKMQ (reference sequence). This CDR3 is 13 amino acids long. V dropped 3 bases and J dropped 5 bases, with 10 bases sitting between them. CDR3 in DNA: TGTGCCAGCAGCTTGCGGGGTTGGACTGAAGCTTTCTTT. It encodes CASSLRGWTEAFF.

CDR3 in amino acids: CASSQGPFRAEAFF. The CDR3 nucleotides are TGTGCCAGCAGCCAAGGACCCTTCAGGGCCGAAGCTTTCTTT. The gene calls are TRBV14 and TRBJ1-1; TRBD1 is a possible D gene (5 bases). The CDR3 spans 14 residues. Germline lookup yields CDR1 SGHDN and CDR2 FVKESK. The germline V and J ends were trimmed by 1 base and 8 bases, with 14 bases remaining between them. Using reference TRBV14 and TRBJ1-1 for the parts outside the CDR3, the full variable domain is EAGVTQFPSHSVIEKGQTVTLRCDPISGHDNLYWYRRVMGKEIKFLLHFVKESKQDESGMPNNRFLAERTGGTYSTLKVQPAELEDSGVYFCASSQGPFRAEAFFGQGTRLTVV.

This clone has a single count. V and J are TRBV18 and TRBJ2-1; 9 bases align to TRBD2. The CDR3 sequence is 16 residues long. The V and J ends lost 3 bases and 2 bases, in that order; junction bases with no gene match: 5. CDR1 is KGHSH, CDR2 LQKENI, per germline. This chain's CDR3 is CASSPELAGTYNEQFF. The CDR3 DNA sequence: TGTGCCAGCTCACCCGAACTAGCGGGCACCTACAATGAGCAGTTCTTC.

V gene TRBV27 combines with J gene TRBJ2-1, with 7 bases fitting TRBD2. The CDR3 loop spans 13 amino acids. From germline, CDR1 is MNHEY and CDR2 SMNVEV (reference sequence). V gave up 7 bases and J gave up 4 bases; unmatched junction bases: 4. The CDR3 is CASTSGVYNEQFF. The CDR3 DNA is TGTGCCAGCACTAGCGGAGTTTACAATGAGCAGTTCTTC.

The gene calls are TRBV5-1 and TRBJ1-3; possibly TRBD1 for D (5 bases). The V gene lost 4 bases and the J gene lost 2 bases, with 13 bases spanning the gap. The germline gives CDR1 SGHRS, CDR2 YFSETQ. The CDR3 totals 15 residues. CDR3 DNA sequence: TGCGCCAGCAGCGCGGCCTCGGGGGCTGGAAACACCATATATTTT. Translated: CASSAASGAGNTIYF. Using reference TRBV5-1 and TRBJ1-3 for the parts outside the CDR3, the full variable domain is KAGVTQTPRYLIKTRGQQVTLSCSPISGHRSVSWYQQTPGQGLQFLFEYFSETQRNKGNFPGRFSGRQFSNSRSEMNVSTLELGDSALYLCASSAASGAGNTIYFGEGSWLTVV.

J is TRBJ2-3 and V is TRBV27; 10 positions match TRBD2. The CDR3 consists of 19 residues. The junction had 16 bases not matched to a gene; V was cut back by 5 bases and J by 2 bases. CDR1 and CDR2 from the germline V gene are MNHEY and SMNVEV (reference sequence). The CDR3 spells CASSRTSGGLWSTTDTQYF. As DNA, the CDR3 is TGTGCCAGCAGTAGGACTAGCGGAGGCCTGTGGAGTACCACAGATACGCAGTATTTT.

The chain combines TRBV15 with TRBJ1-1; the match to TRBD1 covers 10 bases. Trimming took 4 bases from V and 7 from J; bases not matched to a gene: 6. Looked up from germline, CDR1 is LNHNV and CDR2 is YYDKDF (reference sequence). CDR3 length: 14 amino acids. For the CDR3, the DNA is TGTGCCACCAGCAAGACAGGGGGCGTCAGTGAAGCTTTCTTT. Its translation: CATSKTGGVSEAFF.

The chain is built from TRBV12-5 and TRBJ1-5; possible D gene TRBD1, 5 bases. CDR1 LGHNT and CDR2 FRNRAP come from the germline V gene. CDR3 size: 17 residues. Trimming cost V 7 bases and J 3 bases, with 22 bases left between them. The CDR3 protein is CASAAERGKGINQPQHF. CDR3 DNA: TGTGCTAGTGCCGCGGAGAGAGGAAAGGGGATCAATCAGCCCCAGCATTTT.

The chain couples TRBV4-1 to TRBJ2-2, with TRBD2 matching 12 bases. The V gene's germline CDR1 is MGHRA and CDR2 YSYEKL. CDR3 length: 17 amino acids. With V trimmed by 0 bases and J by 8 bases, 7 bases remained unmatched. The CDR3 DNA reads as TGCGCCAGCAGCCAAGATAGACTAGCGGGAGAGCCGGGGGAGCTGTTTTTT. Protein sequence: CASSQDRLAGEPGELFF.

This chain links TRBV7-9 with TRBJ2-5; weak D call: TRBD1 (5 bases). Germline lookup yields CDR1 SEHNR and CDR2 FQNEAQ (reference sequence). The length of the CDR3 is 13 residues. Trimming took off 0 bases at V and 5 bases at J, with 7 bases between the two ends. DNA of the CDR3: TGTGCCAGCAGCTTAGCCCAGGGTGAGACCCAGTACTTC. It codes for CASSLAQGETQYF. Full variable domain (rest looked up from reference TRBV7-9 and TRBJ2-5): DTGVSQNPRHKITKRGQNVTFRCDPISEHNRLYWYRQTLGQGPEFLTYFQNEAQLEKSRLLSDRFSAERPKGSFSTLEIQRTEQGDSAMYLCASSLAQGETQYFGPGTRLLVL.

J is TRBJ1-6 and V is TRBV4-3, with no clear D. This CDR3 comprises 16 residues. Germline CDR1 is LGHNA and CDR2 is YSLEER. V was trimmed by 0 bases and J by 0 bases, leaving 6 bases between them. In DNA form, the CDR3 reads TGCGCCAGCAGCCAAGATCGACACTCCTATAATTCACCCCTCCACTTT. Translation gives CASSQDRHSYNSPLHF.

The chain employs TRBV19 and TRBJ1-3; D is unclear. This CDR3 is 14 amino acids long. Trimming stripped 9 bases from V and 0 bases from J, with 12 bases between. CDR1 and CDR2 (germline): LNHDA, SQIVND (reference sequence). CDR3 loop: CASRERHSGNTIYF. The CDR3 DNA reads as TGTGCCAGCCGGGAGCGGCACTCTGGAAACACCATATATTTT.

The chain has TRBV27 and TRBJ2-1; weak D call: TRBD2 (6 bases). V lost 5 bases to trimming and J lost 4 bases, with 15 bases between them. This CDR3 is 15 amino acids long. Germline CDR1 is MNHEY and CDR2 is SMNVEV (reference sequence). CDR3: CASSQTPREYNEQFF. In DNA, the CDR3 is TGTGCCAGCAGTCAAACTCCCCGGGAGTACAATGAGCAGTTCTTC.

The chain links TRBV5-4 to TRBJ2-5; perhaps TRBD2 as D (5 bases). CDR3 length equals 14 residues. CDR1 SGHNT and CDR2 YYREEE come from the germline V gene (reference sequence). The V end lost 3 bases, the J end lost 2 bases, and 11 bases lay between the germline ends. As DNA, the CDR3 is TGTGCCAGCAGCTCCCGGACTCGACAAGAGACCCAGTACTTC. Translation: CASSSRTRQETQYF.

This clone was counted a single time. The CDR3 region is CASSSSGWGADTQYF. CDR3 coding DNA: TGTGCCAGTAGTTCTAGCGGGTGGGGGGCAGATACGCAGTATTTT. The chain uses TRBV19 and TRBJ2-3; 8 bases are shared with TRBD2. Germline CDR1 LNHDA, CDR2 SQIVND (reference sequence). This CDR3 comprises 15 residues. Trimming cost V 5 bases and J 4 bases; bases outside gene matches: 8.

CDR3 residues: CASSLATGAANEQFF. DNA for the CDR3: TGTGCCAGCAGCTTAGCAACTGGGGCCGCCAATGAGCAGTTCTTC. This rearrangement joins TRBV7-2 to TRBJ2-1, with D perhaps matching TRBD1 (5 bases). The ends were cut back, 0 bases at V and 6 bases at J, with 12 bases in the middle. CDR1 SGHTA and CDR2 FQGNSA come from the germline V gene. CDR3 length: 15 residues.

V and J are TRBV5-1 and TRBJ2-3; D unresolved. In germline, CDR1 is SGHRS, CDR2 YFSETQ. The CDR3 runs 13 residues. V lost 1 base and J 5 bases, leaving 8 bases between the germline ends. As DNA, the CDR3 is TGCGCCAGCAGCTTGCAGATTCTAGATACGCAGTATTTT. It translates to CASSLQILDTQYF.

V usage is TRBV4-1 and J usage is TRBJ2-7; 11 bases map to TRBD2. This CDR3 comprises 16 residues. Trimming removed 1 base from V and 4 bases from J; junction bases left unmatched: 6. The germline gives CDR1 MGHRA, CDR2 YSYEKL. CDR3 nucleotide sequence: TGCGCCAGCAGCCAAGGTAGACTAGCGGGATATTACGAGCAGTACTTC. Translating gives CASSQGRLAGYYEQYF.

The CDR3 protein is CAISPGQGALNEQFF. The CDR3 region has the DNA TGTGCCATCAGCCCGGGACAGGGGGCTTTGAATGAGCAGTTCTTC. This chain links TRBV10-3 with TRBJ2-1, with 12 positions matching TRBD1. Germline V gene sequence: CDR1 ENHRY, CDR2 SYGVKD. With 6 bases clipped from V and 7 bases from J, the junction kept 7 bases outside the gene matches. The CDR3 has 15 residues.

In nucleotides, the CDR3 is TGTGCCAGCAGCCTTAGTGACAGTCCCTCCTACGAGCAGTACTTC. It yields the protein CASSLSDSPSYEQYF. The J gene is TRBJ2-7, the V gene TRBV9, with D possibly TRBD1 on 5 matching bases. Trimming left V 4 bases short and J 0 bases short, with 14 bases between. Germline V gives CDR1 SGDLS, CDR2 YYNGEE. This CDR3 is built from 15 residues.

The chain joins TRBV19 to TRBJ2-1; 8 positions agree with TRBD1. Germline lookup yields CDR1 LNHDA and CDR2 SQIVND (reference sequence). The CDR3 runs 16 residues. The J segment lost 7 bases and the V segment lost 4 bases, leaving 12 bases of the junction unmatched. DNA for the CDR3: TGTGCCAGTAGTACCTCAGGGGGCGCATTGGGGAATGAGCAGTTCTTC. Translated, it gives CASSTSGGALGNEQFF.

The J gene is TRBJ2-1, the V gene TRBV29-1, with D unclear. From germline, CDR1 is SQVTM and CDR2 ANQGSEA. The ends were cut back, 4 bases at V and 2 bases at J, with 9 bases in the middle. CDR3 length equals 13 residues. CDR3 amino acids: CSVASVPYNEQFF. The CDR3 coding sequence is TGCAGCGTTGCTTCCGTCCCCTACAATGAGCAGTTCTTC.

The chain has TRBV21-1 and TRBJ1-1; TRBD1, the table's D call, was not compared with the DNA. TRBV21-1 is a listed pseudogene. The length of the CDR3 is 16 residues. DNA for the CDR3: TGTGCCAGCAGCCCTTCGAGGGGGCCGGGGGTCGCTGAAGCTTTCTTT. Translation: CASSPSRGPGVAEAFF.

V is TRBV2 and J is TRBJ1-4, with TRBD1 matching over 7 bases. V lost 6 bases and J lost 8; bases outside the gene matches: 12. CDR1 is SNHLY and CDR2 is FYNNEI in the germline V gene. This CDR3 has 15 amino acids. The CDR3 region is CASRHTGAVEEKLFF. The CDR3 nucleotides read TGTGCCAGCAGACATACAGGGGCGGTGGAGGAAAAACTGTTTTTT.

The chain is built from TRBV6-1 and TRBJ1-5, with D possibly TRBD1 on 5 matching bases. Germline CDR1 MNHNS, CDR2 SASEGT. The CDR3 length is 14 residues. Trimming shortened V by 6 bases and J by 3 bases, and 12 bases separated the two germline ends. The CDR3 nucleotides read TGTGCCAGCAGACTTAGGGGTTCCAATCAGCCCCAGCATTTT. This sequence encodes CASRLRGSNQPQHF.

This clone appeared once. The chain carries TRBV4-1 and TRBJ2-1; possibly TRBD2 for D (6 bases). Per the germline V gene, CDR1 is MGHRA and CDR2 is YSYEKL. The V end lost 0 bases, the J end lost 1 base, and 10 bases lay between the germline ends. The CDR3 has 16 amino acids. This CDR3 is CASSQESGRSYNEQFF. Here the CDR3 DNA reads TGCGCCAGCAGCCAAGAATCCGGGAGATCCTACAATGAGCAGTTCTTC.

The V call is TRBV7-2, the J call TRBJ2-4; the D gene is possibly TRBD2 (7 bases). The ends were cut back, 7 bases at V and 6 bases at J, with 19 bases in the middle. The CDR3 runs 15 residues. CDR1 and CDR2 (germline): SGHTA, FQGNSA. The CDR3 nucleotides read TGTGCCAGCACCCTCGGGGGGCCCTCCGGAAACATTCAGTACTTC. Protein sequence: CASTLGGPSGNIQYF. The variable domain in full, completed from reference TRBV7-2 and TRBJ2-4, reads GAGVSQSPSNKVTEKGKDVELRCDPISGHTALYWYRQSLGQGLEFLIYFQGNSAPDKSGLPSDRFSAERTGGSVSTLTIQRTQQEDSAVYLCASTLGGPSGNIQYFGAGTRLSVL.